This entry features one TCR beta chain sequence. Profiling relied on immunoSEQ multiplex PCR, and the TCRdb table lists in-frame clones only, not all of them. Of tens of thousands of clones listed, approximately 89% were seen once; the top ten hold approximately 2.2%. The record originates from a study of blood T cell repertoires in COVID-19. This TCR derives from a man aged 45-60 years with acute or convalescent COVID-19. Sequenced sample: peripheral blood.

In nucleotides, the CDR3 is TGTGCCAGCAGCCAAGATAGGGACTACTATGGCTACACCTTC. Amino acids: CASSQDRDYYGYTF. The chain carries TRBV14 and TRBJ1-2; a weak D match, TRBD1 (5 bases). CDR1 is SGHDN and CDR2 is FVKESK in the germline V gene. The length of the CDR3 is 14 residues. V was shortened by 0 bases and J by 3 bases, with 8 bases between the two germline ends.